This T cell receptor (beta chain) was documented in a study of PD-1 blockade in classical Hodgkin lymphoma. The method was immunoSEQ multiplex PCR; TCRdb's version includes in-frame clones alone and lacks a portion of them. There are about 39,000 clones in the sample; more than 70% occur only once, and roughly 9.1% lies in the top ten. Trimming pared 0 bases from V and 10 bases from J, leaving 13 bases between. The CDR3 consists of 14 residues. Germline values: CDR1 SGHRS, CDR2 YFSETQ. Each patient's relapse followed autologous stem cell transplantation, and brentuximab vedotin exposure varied. The TCR sequence derives from a human donor with classical Hodgkin lymphoma. This sequence joins TRBV5-1 and TRBJ1-4, with a possible D match to TRBD1 (6 bases). This specimen was peripheral blood mononuclear cells (PBMCs), taken at baseline. The CDR3 bases are TGCGCCAGCAGCTTGGAGGCGGGAGGGGGAAAACTGTTTTTT. Encoded protein: CASSLEAGGGKLFF.